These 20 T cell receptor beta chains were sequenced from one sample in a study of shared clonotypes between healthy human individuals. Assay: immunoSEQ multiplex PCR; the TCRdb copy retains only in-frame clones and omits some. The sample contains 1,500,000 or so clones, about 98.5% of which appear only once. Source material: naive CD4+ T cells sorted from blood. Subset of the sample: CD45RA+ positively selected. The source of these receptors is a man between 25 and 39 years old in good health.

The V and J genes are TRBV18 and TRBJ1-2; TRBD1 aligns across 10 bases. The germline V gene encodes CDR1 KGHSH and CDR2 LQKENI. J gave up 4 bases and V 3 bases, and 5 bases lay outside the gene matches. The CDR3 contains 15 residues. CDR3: CASSPDRGRSYGYTF. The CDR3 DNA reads TGTGCCAGCTCACCCGACAGGGGGCGCAGCTATGGCTACACCTTC.

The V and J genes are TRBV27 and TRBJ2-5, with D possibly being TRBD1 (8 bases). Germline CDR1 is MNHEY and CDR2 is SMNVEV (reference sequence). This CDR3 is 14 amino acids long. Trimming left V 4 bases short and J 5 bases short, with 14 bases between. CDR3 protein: CASSYTGGGETQYF. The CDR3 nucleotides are TGTGCCAGCAGTTATACAGGGGGAGGGGAGACCCAGTACTTC.

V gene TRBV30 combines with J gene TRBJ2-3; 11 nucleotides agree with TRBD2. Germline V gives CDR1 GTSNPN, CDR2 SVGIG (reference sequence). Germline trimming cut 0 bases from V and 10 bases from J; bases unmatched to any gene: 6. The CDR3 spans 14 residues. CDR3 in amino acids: CAWSVLAGEAAQYF. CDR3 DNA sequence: TGTGCCTGGAGTGTACTAGCGGGAGAGGCAGCGCAGTATTTT. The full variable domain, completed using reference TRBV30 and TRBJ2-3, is SQTIHQWPATLVQPVGSPLSLECTVEGTSNPNLYWYRQAAGRGLQLLFYSVGIGQISSEVPQNLSASRPQDRQFILSSKKLLLSDSGFYLCAWSVLAGEAAQYFGPGTRLTVL.

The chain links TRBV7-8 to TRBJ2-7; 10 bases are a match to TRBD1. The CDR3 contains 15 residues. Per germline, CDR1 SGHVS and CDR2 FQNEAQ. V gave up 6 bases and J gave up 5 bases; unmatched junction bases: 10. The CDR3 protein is CASRGDGTGDDEQYF. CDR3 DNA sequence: TGTGCCAGCAGGGGGGACGGGACAGGGGACGACGAGCAGTACTTC. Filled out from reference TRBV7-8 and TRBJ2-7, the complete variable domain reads GAGVSQSPRYKVAKRGQDVALRCDPISGHVSLFWYQQALGQGPEFLTYFQNEAQLDKSGLPSDRFFAERPEGSVSTLKIQRTQQEDSAVYLCASRGDGTGDDEQYFGPGTRLTVT.

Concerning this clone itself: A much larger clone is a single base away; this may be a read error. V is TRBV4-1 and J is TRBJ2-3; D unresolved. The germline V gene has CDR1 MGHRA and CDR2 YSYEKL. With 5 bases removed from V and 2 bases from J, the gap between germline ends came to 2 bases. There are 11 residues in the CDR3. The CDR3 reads CASSSTDTQYF. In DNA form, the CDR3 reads TGCGCCAGCAGCTCCACAGATACGCAGTATTTT.

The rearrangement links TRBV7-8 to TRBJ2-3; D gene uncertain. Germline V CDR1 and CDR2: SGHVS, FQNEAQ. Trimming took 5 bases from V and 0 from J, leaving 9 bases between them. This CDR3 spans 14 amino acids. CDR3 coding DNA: TGTGCCAGCAGCCTCATCAGAAGCACAGATACGCAGTATTTT. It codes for CASSLIRSTDTQYF.

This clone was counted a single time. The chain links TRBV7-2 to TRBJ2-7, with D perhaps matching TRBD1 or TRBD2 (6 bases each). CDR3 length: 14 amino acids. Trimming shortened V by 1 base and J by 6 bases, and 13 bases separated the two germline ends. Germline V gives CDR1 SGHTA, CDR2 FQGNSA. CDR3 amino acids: CASSLERGAGEQYF. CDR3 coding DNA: TGTGCCAGCAGCTTAGAAAGGGGGGCTGGCGAGCAGTACTTC.

The CDR3 coding sequence is TGTGCCAGCAGCTTTCTTACGAAGGCCCACGAGCAGTACTTC. Translation gives CASSFLTKAHEQYF. This chain connects TRBV7-2 to TRBJ2-7; D is unresolved. The CDR3 is 14 residues long. Germline V gene sequence: CDR1 SGHTA, CDR2 FQGNSA. The V and J ends lost 3 bases and 5 bases respectively, with 14 bases between them.

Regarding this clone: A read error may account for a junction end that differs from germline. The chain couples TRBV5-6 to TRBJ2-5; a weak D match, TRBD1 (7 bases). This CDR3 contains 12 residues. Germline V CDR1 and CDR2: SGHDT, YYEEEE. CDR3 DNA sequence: TGTGCCAGCAAAAAATCGACAGGGAGGTTTGACTTC. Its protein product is CASKKSTGRFDF.

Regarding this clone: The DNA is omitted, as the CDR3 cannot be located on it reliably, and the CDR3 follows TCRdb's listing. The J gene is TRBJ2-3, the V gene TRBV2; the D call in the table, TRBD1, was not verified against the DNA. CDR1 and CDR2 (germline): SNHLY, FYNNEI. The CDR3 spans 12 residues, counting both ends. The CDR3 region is CASMVGQGARYF.

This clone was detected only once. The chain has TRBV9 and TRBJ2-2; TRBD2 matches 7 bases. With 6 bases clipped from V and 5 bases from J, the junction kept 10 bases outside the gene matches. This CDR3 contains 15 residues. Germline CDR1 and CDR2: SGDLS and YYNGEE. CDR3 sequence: CASTPLGRGTGELFF. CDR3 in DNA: TGTGCCAGCACCCCTCTGGGGCGGGGGACCGGGGAGCTGTTTTTT.

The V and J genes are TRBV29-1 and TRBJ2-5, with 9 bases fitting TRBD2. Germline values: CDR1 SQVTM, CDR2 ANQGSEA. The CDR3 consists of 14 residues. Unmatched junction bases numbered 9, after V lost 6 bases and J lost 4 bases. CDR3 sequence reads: CSVILAGAPETQYF. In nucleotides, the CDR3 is TGCAGCGTCATTTTAGCGGGAGCCCCAGAGACCCAGTACTTC. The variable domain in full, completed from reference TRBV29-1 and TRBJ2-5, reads SAVISQKPSRDICQRGTSLTIQCQVDSQVTMMFWYRQQPGQSLTLIATANQGSEATYESGFVIDKFPISRPNLTFSTLTVSNMSPEDSSIYLCSVILAGAPETQYFGPGTRLLVL.

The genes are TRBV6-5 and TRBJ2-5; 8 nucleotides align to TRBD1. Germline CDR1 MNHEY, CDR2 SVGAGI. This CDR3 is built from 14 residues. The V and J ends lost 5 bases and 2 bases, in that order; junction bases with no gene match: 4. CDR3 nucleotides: TGTGCCAGCAGTACCCAGGGGGCTCAAGAGACCCAGTACTTC. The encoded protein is CASSTQGAQETQYF.

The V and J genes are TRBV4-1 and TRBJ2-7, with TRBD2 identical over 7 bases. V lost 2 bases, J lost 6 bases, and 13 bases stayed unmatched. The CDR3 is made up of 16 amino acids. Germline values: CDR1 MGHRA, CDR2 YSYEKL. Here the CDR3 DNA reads TGCGCCAGCAGCCAACGGGGGAGGGAGTACAATTCCGAGCAGTACTTC. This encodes CASSQRGREYNSEQYF.

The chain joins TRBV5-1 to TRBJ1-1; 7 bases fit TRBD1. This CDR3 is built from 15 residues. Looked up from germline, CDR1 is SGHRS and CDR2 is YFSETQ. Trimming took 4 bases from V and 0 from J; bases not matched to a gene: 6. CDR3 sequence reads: CASSRGQRMNTEAFF. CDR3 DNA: TGCGCCAGCAGCAGGGGACAGAGAATGAACACTGAAGCTTTCTTT.

CDR3 sequence (DNA): TGTGCCAGCAGTGAAGGGGACAGGGGGCACGAGCAGTACTTC. Protein: CASSEGDRGHEQYF. The chain links TRBV2 to TRBJ2-7; 12 bases line up with TRBD1. J was trimmed by 5 bases and V by 1 base; bases with no gene match: 0. The CDR3 extends over 14 amino acids. Germline CDR1 SNHLY, CDR2 FYNNEI.

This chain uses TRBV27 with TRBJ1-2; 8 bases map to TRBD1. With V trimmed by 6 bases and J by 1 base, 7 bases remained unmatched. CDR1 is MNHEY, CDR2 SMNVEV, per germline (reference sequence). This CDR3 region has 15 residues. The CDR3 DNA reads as TGTGCCAGCAGCCGGACAGGGAATTTTAACTATGGCTACACCTTC. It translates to CASSRTGNFNYGYTF.

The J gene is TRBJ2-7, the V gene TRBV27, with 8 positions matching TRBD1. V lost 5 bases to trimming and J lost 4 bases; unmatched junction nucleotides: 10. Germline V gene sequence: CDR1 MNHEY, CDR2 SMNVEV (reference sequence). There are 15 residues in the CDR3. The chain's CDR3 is CASSPETGVAYEQYF. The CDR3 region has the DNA TGTGCCAGCAGTCCAGAGACAGGGGTGGCTTACGAGCAGTACTTC.

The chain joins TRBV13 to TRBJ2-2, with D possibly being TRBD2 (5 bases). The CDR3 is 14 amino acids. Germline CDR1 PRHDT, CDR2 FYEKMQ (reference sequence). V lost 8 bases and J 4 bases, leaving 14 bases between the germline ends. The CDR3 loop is CASCPAGLTGELFF. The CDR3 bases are TGTGCCAGCTGCCCCGCGGGCCTCACCGGGGAGCTGTTTTTT.

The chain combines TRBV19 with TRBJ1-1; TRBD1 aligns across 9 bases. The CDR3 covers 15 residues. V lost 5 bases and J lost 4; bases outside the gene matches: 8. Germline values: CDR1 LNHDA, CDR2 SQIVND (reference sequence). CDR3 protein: CASSLMGQGGTEAFF. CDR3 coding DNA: TGTGCCAGTAGTTTGATGGGACAGGGCGGCACTGAAGCTTTCTTT.